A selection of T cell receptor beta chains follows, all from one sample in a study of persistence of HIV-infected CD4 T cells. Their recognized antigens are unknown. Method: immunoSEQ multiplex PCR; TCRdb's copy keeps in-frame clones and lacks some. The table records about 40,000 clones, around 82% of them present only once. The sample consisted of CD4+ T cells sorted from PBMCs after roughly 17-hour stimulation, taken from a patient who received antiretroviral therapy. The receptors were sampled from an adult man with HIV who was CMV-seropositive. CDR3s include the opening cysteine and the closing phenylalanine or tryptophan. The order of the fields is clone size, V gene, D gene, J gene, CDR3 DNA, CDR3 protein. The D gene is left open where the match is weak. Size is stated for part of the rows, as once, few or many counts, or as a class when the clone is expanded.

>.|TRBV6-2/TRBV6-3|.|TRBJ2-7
TGTGCCAGCAGTTCCGAGGGGGGACGGGATGTACCCTACGAGCAGTACTTC
CASSSEGGRDVPYEQYF
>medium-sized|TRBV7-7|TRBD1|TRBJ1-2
TGTGCTTCTCTTCGGCCGGGACAGCCTAACTATGGCTACACCTTC
CASLRPGQPNYGYTF
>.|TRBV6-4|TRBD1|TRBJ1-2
TGTGCCAGCAGTGCCGACAGGGGCTATGGCTACACCTTC
CASSADRGYGYTF
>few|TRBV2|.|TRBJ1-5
TGTGCCAGTGCTCTGCGGGGTAATCAGCCCCAGCATTTT
CASALRGNQPQHF
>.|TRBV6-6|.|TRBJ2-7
TGTGCCAGCAGTTACACCCCCGGGACGGACGCCTACGAGCAGTACTTC
CASSYTPGTDAYEQYF
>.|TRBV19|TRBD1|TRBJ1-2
TGTGCCAGTAGTGTTACCGGGACAGGGAATATAGTCTATGGCTACACCTTC
CASSVTGTGNIVYGYTF
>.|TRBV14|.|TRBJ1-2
TGTGCCAGCAGCCAAGGTGGCCTGACGTATAGAGGCTACACCTTC
CASSQGGLTYRGYTF
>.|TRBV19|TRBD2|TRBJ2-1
TGTGCCAGTAGTATAGGGACACTAGCGGGGGGAAATGAGCAGTTCTTC
CASSIGTLAGGNEQFF
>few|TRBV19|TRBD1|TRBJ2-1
TGTGCCAGTAGTATAGAGGGACAGGGAACGAATGAGCAGTTCTTC
CASSIEGQGTNEQFF
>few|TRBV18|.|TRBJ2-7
TGTGCCAGCTCACCGGGACACGTCCCGGGGGAGCAGTACTTC
CASSPGHVPGEQYF
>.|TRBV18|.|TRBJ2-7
TGTGCCAGCTCACCCGCTTCCAGCTCCTACGAGCAGTACTTC
CASSPASSSYEQYF
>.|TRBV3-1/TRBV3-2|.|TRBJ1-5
TGTGCCAGCAGCCAAGCTCCTAGTAACAATCAGCCCCAGCATTTT
CASSQAPSNNQPQHF
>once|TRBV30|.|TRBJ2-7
TGTGCCTGGAGTGTAAGTATCTACGAGCAGTACTTC
CAWSVSIYEQYF
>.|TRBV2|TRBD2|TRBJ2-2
TGTGCCTCCGAAGGCCGCCTAGCGGGAAACACCGGGGAGCTGTTTTTT
CASEGRLAGNTGELFF
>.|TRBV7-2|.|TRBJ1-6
TGTGCCAGCAGCTTAAGTCCATTAAATTCACCCCTCCACTTT
CASSLSPLNSPLHF
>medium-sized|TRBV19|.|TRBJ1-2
TGTGCCAGTAGTATAGATCACTCGACGGGTCGGACCTATGGCTACACCTTC
CASSIDHSTGRTYGYTF
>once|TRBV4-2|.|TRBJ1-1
TGTGCCAGCAGCCAAGGCGTCACGAACACTGAAGCTTTCTTT
CASSQGVTNTEAFF
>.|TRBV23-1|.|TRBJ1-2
TGCGCCAGCAGTCTGACTGCGCGCTCTGGCTACACCTTC
CASSLTARSGYTF
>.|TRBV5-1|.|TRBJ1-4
TGCGCCAGCAGCACGGAGGGGAAAAGACTTGAAAAACTGTTTTTT
CASSTEGKRLEKLFF
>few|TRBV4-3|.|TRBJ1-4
TGCGCCAGCAGCCAACAGATCAGGGTTGATGAAAAACTGTTTTTT
CASSQQIRVDEKLFF
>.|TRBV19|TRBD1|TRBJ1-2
TGTGCCAGTAGTATCGCTGGATCCGGGACAGCTAACTATGGCTACACCTTC
CASSIAGSGTANYGYTF
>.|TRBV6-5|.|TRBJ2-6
TGTGCCAGCAGTTACTCAGGCAGGGCTGGGGCCAACGTCCTGACTTTC
CASSYSGRAGANVLTF
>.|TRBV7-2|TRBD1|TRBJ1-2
TGTGCCAGCAGCTTCGGGTCGACAGGGAACTATGGCTACACCTTC
CASSFGSTGNYGYTF
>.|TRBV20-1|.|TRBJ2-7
TGCAGTGCTAGTTGGGTGGGAGAGGCCTACGAGCAGTACTTC
CSASWVGEAYEQYF
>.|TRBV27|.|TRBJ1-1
TGTGCCAGCAGTTTTATAGGACACTGGAACACTGAAGCTTTCTTT
CASSFIGHWNTEAFF
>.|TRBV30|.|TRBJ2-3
TGTGCCTGGAGTGTACTGGCAGGGGGCACAGATACGCAGTATTTT
CAWSVLAGGTDTQYF
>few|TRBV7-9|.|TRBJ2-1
TGTGCCAGCAGCTTAAACAGATACAATGAGCAGTTCTTC
CASSLNRYNEQFF
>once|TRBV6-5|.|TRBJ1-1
TGTGCCAGCAGCCTCGGTTACTTGAACACTGAAGCTTTCTTT
CASSLGYLNTEAFF
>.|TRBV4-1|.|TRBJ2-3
TGCGCCAGCAGCCAGACGGGGTCCGGCGGTATCACAGATACGCAGTATTTT
CASSQTGSGGITDTQYF
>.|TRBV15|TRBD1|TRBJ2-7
TGTGCCACCAGCAGAGGACAAGGGACAGCGGCCTACGAGCAGTACTTC
CATSRGQGTAAYEQYF